Presented here are 16 T cell receptor beta chains from one specimen sequenced in a study of blood T cell repertoires in COVID-19. Libraries were prepared by immunoSEQ multiplex PCR; TCRdb keeps only in-frame clonotypes and omits some of them. The sample lists 200,000 to 250,000 clones; 86% were seen once. Sample: PBMCs or T cells enriched from blood (not recorded which). The receptors shown here come from a woman aged 45-65 years in a cohort exposed to, infected with or recovered from COVID-19 (not recorded which).

This chain connects TRBV9 to TRBJ2-2; tentative D call: TRBD2 (5 bases). The CDR3 has 13 amino acids. The V gene lost 7 bases and the J gene lost 4 bases, with 11 bases spanning the gap. CDR1 SGDLS and CDR2 YYNGEE come from the germline V gene. In nucleotides, the CDR3 is TGTGCCAGCTGGTTCGGGATCACCGGGGAGCTGTTTTTT. Translated: CASWFGITGELFF.

The rearrangement joins TRBV5-1 to TRBJ2-5, with a weak D call TRBD1 (6 bases). Germline CDR1 and CDR2: SGHRS and YFSETQ. This CDR3 has 14 residues. V was trimmed by 4 bases and J by 2 bases, leaving 12 bases between them. CDR3 sequence (DNA): TGCGCCAGCAGCACCCTGGACAGACAAGAGACCCAGTACTTC. Residues: CASSTLDRQETQYF.

This chain connects TRBV5-8 to TRBJ2-7; 12 positions agree with TRBD2. CDR1 SGHTS and CDR2 YDEGEE come from the germline V gene. The ends lost 3 bases at V and 3 bases at J; junction bases unmatched: 19. The CDR3 has 20 residues. CDR3 sequence reads: CASSSWGLTSGGPKGYEQYF. CDR3 coding DNA: TGTGCCAGCAGCTCCTGGGGTTTGACTAGCGGGGGCCCTAAGGGCTACGAGCAGTACTTC.

The rearrangement joins TRBV5-1 to TRBJ1-1, with 10 bases lining up with TRBD1. J gave up 0 bases and V 5 bases, and 7 bases lay outside the gene matches. This CDR3 has 16 residues. Per the germline V gene, CDR1 is SGHRS and CDR2 is YFSETQ. The CDR3 loop is CASRSRQGALNTEAFF. As DNA, the CDR3 is TGCGCCAGCAGATCAAGACAGGGGGCATTGAACACTGAAGCTTTCTTT.

The gene calls are TRBV11-1 and TRBJ2-5; D remains unclear. From germline, CDR1 is SGHAT and CDR2 FQDESV (reference sequence). The CDR3 is 14 amino acids. Trimming took 5 bases from V and 5 from J, leaving 15 bases between them. CDR3 DNA sequence: TGTGCCAGCAGCCCATTAGGAGCTGCGGAGACCCAGTACTTC. Amino acid sequence: CASSPLGAAETQYF.

The chain combines TRBV5-4 with TRBJ2-2; 7 bases are a match to TRBD2. The V gene end was trimmed by 3 bases and the J gene end by 1 base; junction bases not matched to a gene: 9. In germline, CDR1 is SGHNT, CDR2 YYREEE (reference sequence). CDR3 length equals 17 residues. CDR3 bases: TGTGCCAGCAGCTCCCAGCCCCGCGGGGGGAACACCGGGGAGCTGTTTTTT. Its translation is CASSSQPRGGNTGELFF.

The chain has TRBV4-1 and TRBJ2-7; possibly TRBD1 for D (6 bases). The germline V gene has CDR1 MGHRA and CDR2 YSYEKL. V gave up 4 bases and J gave up 2 bases, with 18 bases separating them. CDR3 length equals 16 residues. CDR3 nucleotides: TGCGCCAGCAGCCGACAGGACGCGTCCGCCGCCTACGAGCAGTACTTC. Translating gives CASSRQDASAAYEQYF.

The chain joins TRBV4-3 to TRBJ2-3; D might be TRBD2 (6 bases). Looked up from germline, CDR1 is LGHNA and CDR2 is YSLEER. V was trimmed by 3 bases and J by 11 bases, leaving 12 bases between them. CDR3 length: 12 residues. The CDR3: CASSHRGSGQYF. Here the CDR3 DNA reads TGCGCCAGCAGCCACCGGGGGTCAGGGCAGTATTTT.

This clone was observed a few times. This chain connects TRBV4-1 to TRBJ2-3, with TRBD1 matching 7 bases. The CDR3 runs to 16 residues. Trimming at V came to 2 bases and at J to 2 bases, leaving 7 bases not matched to a gene. Germline V CDR1 and CDR2: MGHRA, YSYEKL. The DNA for the CDR3 is TGCGCCAGCAGCCAAACAGGGGTCGGCTACACAGATACGCAGTATTTT. Residues: CASSQTGVGYTDTQYF.

The genes are TRBV6-6 and TRBJ2-7, with D unclear. The length of the CDR3 is 12 residues. The ends were cut back, 7 bases at V and 3 bases at J, with 10 bases in the middle. Germline loops: CDR1 MNHNY, CDR2 SVGAGI (reference sequence). In DNA form, the CDR3 reads TGTGCCAGCAAATACAGAGACTACGAGCAGTACTTC. Protein product: CASKYRDYEQYF.

The chain has TRBV9 and TRBJ2-3, with 10 bases identical to TRBD2. The CDR3 spans 16 residues. V shed 1 base, J shed 2 bases, and the junction held 4 bases outside the gene matches. Per the germline V gene, CDR1 is SGDLS and CDR2 is YYNGEE. CDR3 DNA sequence: TGTGCCAGCAGCGTACTAGCGGGGGCGTCCACAGATACGCAGTATTTT. Translating it yields CASSVLAGASTDTQYF.

The chain carries TRBV7-2 and TRBJ1-3; D remains ambiguous. V was shortened by 1 base and J by 0 bases, with 13 bases between the two germline ends. Germline V CDR1 and CDR2: SGHTA, FQGNSA. The CDR3 is made up of 17 amino acids. The CDR3 sequence: CASSLDAGAISGNTIYF. The CDR3 DNA reads TGTGCCAGCAGCTTAGATGCAGGCGCGATCTCTGGAAACACCATATATTTT. Combining the CDR3 with reference TRBV7-2 and TRBJ1-3 gives the whole variable domain GAGVSQSPSNKVTEKGKDVELRCDPISGHTALYWYRQSLGQGLEFLIYFQGNSAPDKSGLPSDRFSAERTGGSVSTLTIQRTQQEDSAVYLCASSLDAGAISGNTIYFGEGSWLTVV.

The J gene is TRBJ1-4, the V gene TRBV9; TRBD1 matches at 8 bases. The V and J ends lost 0 bases and 7 bases, in that order; junction bases with no gene match: 5. The CDR3 has 15 amino acids. In germline, CDR1 is SGDLS, CDR2 YYNGEE. CDR3 residues: CASSVAQGATEKLFF. The CDR3 nucleotides are TGTGCCAGCAGCGTAGCTCAGGGGGCGACTGAAAAACTGTTTTTT.

This chain connects TRBV6-5 to TRBJ1-2; TRBD1 agrees at 9 bases. The CDR3 length is 13 residues. J gave up 7 bases and V 4 bases, and 4 bases lay outside the gene matches. Germline V CDR1 and CDR2: MNHEY, SVGAGI. The CDR3 region has the DNA TGTGCCAGCAGTTCAGCGACAGGGGGTGGCTACACCTTC. It yields the protein CASSSATGGGYTF.

The chain recombines TRBV28 with TRBJ1-5; perhaps TRBD1 as D (6 bases). The CDR3 runs to 17 residues. V lost 3 bases to trimming and J lost 4 bases, with 19 bases between them. In germline, CDR1 is MDHEN, CDR2 SYDVKM. As DNA, the CDR3 is TGTGCCAGCAGTTTTCCCACCAGGGGATTAAGGAATCAGCCCCAGCATTTT. It yields the protein CASSFPTRGLRNQPQHF.

This clone was seen just once. V and J are TRBV27 and TRBJ2-7; D is perhaps TRBD2 (5 bases). Germline CDR1 is MNHEY and CDR2 is SMNVEV (reference sequence). The CDR3 covers 13 residues. With 2 bases removed from V and 4 bases from J, the gap between germline ends came to 9 bases. The CDR3 region has the DNA TGTGCCAGCAGTTTAATGTCGGGGTACGAGCAGTACTTC. Protein sequence: CASSLMSGYEQYF.